This TCR beta chain stems from a study of T cells in Graves' hyperthyroidism and ophthalmopathy. RNA transcripts were the template for amplifying TCR beta CDR3 regions. The HTBI primer set served for first-round RT-PCR of the TCR CDR3. TCRdb recomputed calls from the multiplex PCR reads with MiXCR, one row per CDR3 protein. In the table there are around 400,000 distinct CDR3 sequences, around 13% of which are singletons. Every diagnosis used clinical symptoms, serum thyroxine and TRAb, thyroid ultrasound and orbital computed tomography. From germline, CDR1 is MGHRA and CDR2 YSYEKL. V dropped 4 bases and J dropped 1 base, with 16 bases sitting between them. The CDR3 runs 16 residues.

The source is a woman between 18 and 30 years old with Graves' hyperthyroidism. Sequencing was carried out using blood. The V and J genes are TRBV4-1 and TRBJ1-2; D is unresolved. CDR3 nucleotide sequence: TGCGCCAGCAGCCTGCGGCGGGAGACCCTTAACTATGGCTACACCTTC. Protein product: CASSLRRETLNYGYTF.